The present entry profiles one T cell receptor beta chain with its context. The target antigen is unknown. Time point here: newly diagnosed GD, antithyroid drugs for less than 3 months. PBMC-derived RNA was used for the TCR library. The sample originates from a study of regulatory T cells in long-lasting Graves disease. Study overall: Less than 3 months of antithyroid drugs had been taken by newly diagnosed Graves' patients. General study findings and limits: Persistent Graves' patients showed less TCR diversity than newly diagnosed ones.

Investigators prepared the TCR beta libraries by applying iRepertoire HTBI primers and Arm-PCR of CDR3 regions. From the multiplex PCR reads, TCRdb called clonotypes with MiXCR, one entry per CDR3 protein. The sample holds about 450,000 distinct CDR3 sequences, about 15% seen once. These data were also filed under a second study, of T cells in Graves' hyperthyroidism and ophthalmopathy.

This sample comprised peripheral blood mononuclear cells (PBMCs), obtained at new diagnosis, from a patient treated with antithyroid drugs. The sequence was collected from a woman under 40 with Graves disease.

Here the CDR3 reads CSVDPTGTGNTEAFF. CDR3 DNA sequence: TGCAGCGTTGACCCGACCGGGACAGGGAATACTGAAGCTTTCTTT. The genes are TRBV29-1 and TRBJ1-1, with 9 nucleotides matching TRBD1. The germline CDR1 and CDR2 sequences are SQVTM and ANQGSEA. Trimming cost V 3 bases and J 5 bases; bases outside gene matches: 10. The CDR3 is 15 amino acids. The complete variable domain, with remaining parts taken from reference TRBV29-1 and TRBJ1-1, reads SAVISQKPSRDICQRGTSLTIQCQVDSQVTMMFWYRQQPGQSLTLIATANQGSEATYESGFVIDKFPISRPNLTFSTLTVSNMSPEDSSIYLCSVDPTGTGNTEAFFGQGTRLTVV.